These 18 T cell receptor beta chains were sequenced from one sample in a study of T-cell reconstitution after alpha-beta-depleted transplantation in children. Unique molecular identifiers were built into the TCRbeta library. TCRdb recomputed calls from the PCR reads with MiXCR, one row per CDR3 protein. The table shows 200,000 to 250,000 distinct CDR3 sequences, with about a tenth occurring only once. Specimen: PBMCs from the stem cell graft donor, collected from the stem cell graft. These receptors came from a human donor who donated a stem cell graft to a child with acute lymphoblastic leukemia.

This clonotype was seen a handful of times. As DNA, the CDR3 is TGCAGTGCTAGAGTCGTAGCGGGGGGCGTAACCTCTAGCACAGATACGCAGTATTTT. Translated, it gives CSARVVAGGVTSSTDTQYF. The rearrangement joins TRBV20-1 to TRBJ2-3; 10 bases match TRBD2. Germline V gene data show CDR1 as DFQATT and CDR2 as SNEGSKA (reference sequence). The length of the CDR3 is 19 residues. Trimming cost V 1 base and J 0 bases; bases outside gene matches: 13.

The chain is built from TRBV12-3 or TRBV12-4 and TRBJ2-3; D is ambiguous. This CDR3 contains 13 residues. Trimming left V 7 bases short and J 6 bases short, with 14 bases between. In nucleotides, the CDR3 is TGTGCCAGCACACGGTATCTTAGGGATACGCAGTATTTT. Translated, it gives CASTRYLRDTQYF.

The rearrangement joins TRBV5-1 to TRBJ1-6, with D tentatively TRBD1 (5 bases). The CDR3 runs 16 residues. CDR1 and CDR2 from the germline V gene are SGHRS and YFSETQ. V was pared by 3 bases and J by 8 bases, with 18 bases between. Written as DNA, the CDR3 is TGCGCCAGCAGCTCCTTCCAGGGAAAACGGGATTCACCCCTCCACTTT. This gives the protein CASSSFQGKRDSPLHF.

This clonotype was seen only a few times. The genes are TRBV5-1 and TRBJ1-2; D remains unclear. Looked up from germline, CDR1 is SGHRS and CDR2 is YFSETQ. V was clipped by 3 bases and J by 1 base, with 7 bases between them. The CDR3 is 13 residues long. The DNA of the CDR3 is TGCGCCAGCAGCTCAGCAGATAACTATGGCTACACCTTC. Protein product: CASSSADNYGYTF.

In its sample, this clonotype was seen many times. This chain connects TRBV30 to TRBJ1-1; maybe TRBD1 (6 bases). The CDR3 has 14 amino acids. CDR1 is GTSNPN, CDR2 SVGIG, per germline (reference sequence). Between the trimmed V and J ends, which lost 0 bases and 5 bases, there was a span of 13 bases. CDR3 in DNA: TGTGCCTGGAGTGTACTTCGGCAGGGGACTGAAGCTTTCTTT. It yields the protein CAWSVLRQGTEAFF.

This clonotype was observed many times. The chain employs TRBV18 and TRBJ1-4; TRBD1 matches at 7 bases. Trimming cost V 0 bases and J 7 bases; bases outside gene matches: 11. This CDR3 is built from 17 residues. The germline V gene encodes CDR1 KGHSH and CDR2 LQKENI. In DNA form, the CDR3 reads TGTGCCAGCTCACCACCGGGACAGATCCGGATGGGTGAAAAACTGTTTTTT. It is translated as CASSPPGQIRMGEKLFF.

This clonotype was seen many times. The chain employs TRBV25-1 and TRBJ1-1; 9 nucleotides line up with TRBD1. From germline, CDR1 is MGHDK and CDR2 SYGVNS. V was clipped by 6 bases and J by 4 bases; unmatched bases: 3. The CDR3 extends over 13 amino acids. The DNA of the CDR3 is TGTGCCAGCAGACGGGACAGGGTCACTGAAGCTTTCTTT. It yields the protein CASRRDRVTEAFF.

This clonotype has a handful of counts. The V call is TRBV6-2 or TRBV6-3, the J call TRBJ2-1, with TRBD2 as a possible D gene (5 bases). This CDR3 has 15 amino acids. The germline V gene has CDR1 MNHEY and CDR2 SVGEGT. Trimming pared 4 bases from V and 4 bases from J, leaving 14 bases between. CDR3 sequence reads: CASSFGLALYNEQFF. CDR3 nucleotides: TGTGCCAGCAGTTTTGGGCTAGCCTTGTACAATGAGCAGTTCTTC.

This clonotype has a handful of counts. This chain links TRBV12-3 or TRBV12-4 with TRBJ1-3; TRBD1 is a possible D gene (5 bases). The CDR3 has 17 residues. V was pared by 2 bases and J by 0 bases, with 14 bases between. The CDR3 DNA is TGTGCCAGCAGTTTATTGCAGGGACCCAGCTCTGGAAACACCATATATTTT. It yields the protein CASSLLQGPSSGNTIYF.

This clonotype has at least ten counts. The chain employs TRBV7-6 and TRBJ1-3; TRBD1 aligns across 7 bases. The germline CDR1 and CDR2 sequences are SGHVS and FNYEAQ. V trimming: 0 bases; J trimming: 2 bases; junction bases outside the gene matches: 4. The CDR3 has 16 amino acids. The CDR3 nucleotides read TGTGCCAGCAGCTTAGCGGGGACAGTAACTGGAAACACCATATATTTT. This translates into CASSLAGTVTGNTIYF.

This clonotype has a count of ten or more. The chain carries TRBV5-4 and TRBJ2-2, with 12 bases matching TRBD2. J was trimmed by 9 bases and V by 4 bases; bases with no gene match: 10. The CDR3 has 16 residues. Germline assignment: CDR1 SGHNT and CDR2 YYREEE (reference sequence). As DNA, the CDR3 is TGTGCCAGCAGCCCCGCTAGCGGGGGGGCCGTTCGGGAGCTGTTTTTT. This codes for CASSPASGGAVRELFF.

In its sample, this clonotype was seen a few times. This chain joins TRBV5-1 and TRBJ2-7, with 7 bases aligning to TRBD1. Germline V gene sequence: CDR1 SGHRS, CDR2 YFSETQ. V was pared by 0 bases and J by 2 bases, with 2 bases of the junction left unmatched. The CDR3 loop spans 14 amino acids. The DNA for the CDR3 is TGCGCCAGCAGCTTGGATCAGGGGGCCTACGAGCAGTACTTC. Its translation is CASSLDQGAYEQYF.

The rearrangement links TRBV7-2 to TRBJ2-1; 15 bases map to TRBD2. There are 16 residues in the CDR3. Trimming at V came to 4 bases and at J to 7 bases, leaving 5 bases not matched to a gene. The V gene's germline CDR1 is SGHTA and CDR2 FQGNSA. In DNA, the CDR3 is TGTGCCAGCAGCTCCCGGACTAGCGGGGGGGCGAATGAGCAGTTCTTC. Residues: CASSSRTSGGANEQFF.

This chain connects TRBV7-2 to TRBJ2-7, with TRBD2 identical over 7 bases. CDR1 is SGHTA and CDR2 is FQGNSA in the germline V gene. V was pared by 1 base and J by 2 bases, with 5 bases of the junction left unmatched. The CDR3 is 15 amino acids. The CDR3 DNA is TGTGCCAGCAGCTTAGGTTCTAGCGGTGCCTACGAGCAGTACTTC. It translates to CASSLGSSGAYEQYF.

This clonotype was seen more than once but under ten times. The chain uses TRBV2 and TRBJ1-5, with TRBD1 as a possible D gene (6 bases). The CDR3 length is 14 residues. V lost 6 bases, J lost 7 bases, and 16 bases lay in between. Germline CDR1 and CDR2: SNHLY and FYNNEI. CDR3 amino acids: CASRDTGPNQPQHF. CDR3 nucleotide sequence: TGTGCCAGCAGGGATACAGGGCCAAACCAGCCCCAGCATTTT.

This clonotype was detected only a few times. V usage is TRBV6-2 or TRBV6-3 and J usage is TRBJ2-7; D is ambiguous. CDR1 and CDR2 from the germline V gene are MNHEY and SVGEGT. Trimming pared 6 bases from V and 3 bases from J, leaving 15 bases between. The CDR3 runs to 14 residues. In DNA form, the CDR3 reads TGTGCCAGCAGCACCGTCACGCGAGACTACGAGCAGTACTTC. Protein sequence: CASSTVTRDYEQYF.

This clonotype was counted ten times or more. V and J are TRBV10-3 and TRBJ1-6; no firm D call. Germline CDR1 and CDR2: ENHRY and SYGVKD. V was trimmed by 0 bases and J by 6 bases, leaving 12 bases between them. CDR3 length: 16 residues. This chain's CDR3 is CAISESNSGFNSPLHF. The CDR3, as DNA: TGTGCCATCAGTGAGTCGAACTCCGGGTTTAATTCACCCCTCCACTTT.

V gene TRBV29-1 combines with J gene TRBJ1-1; tentatively, D is TRBD1 (5 bases). The CDR3 length is 14 residues. Looked up from germline, CDR1 is SQVTM and CDR2 is ANQGSEA. Trimming cost V 3 bases and J 1 base, with 12 bases left between them. The CDR3: CSVESTDGNTEAFF. The DNA for the CDR3 is TGCAGCGTTGAGTCGACAGATGGGAACACTGAAGCTTTCTTT. Using reference TRBV29-1 and TRBJ1-1 for the parts outside the CDR3, the full variable domain is SAVISQKPSRDICQRGTSLTIQCQVDSQVTMMFWYRQQPGQSLTLIATANQGSEATYESGFVIDKFPISRPNLTFSTLTVSNMSPEDSSIYLCSVESTDGNTEAFFGQGTRLTVV.